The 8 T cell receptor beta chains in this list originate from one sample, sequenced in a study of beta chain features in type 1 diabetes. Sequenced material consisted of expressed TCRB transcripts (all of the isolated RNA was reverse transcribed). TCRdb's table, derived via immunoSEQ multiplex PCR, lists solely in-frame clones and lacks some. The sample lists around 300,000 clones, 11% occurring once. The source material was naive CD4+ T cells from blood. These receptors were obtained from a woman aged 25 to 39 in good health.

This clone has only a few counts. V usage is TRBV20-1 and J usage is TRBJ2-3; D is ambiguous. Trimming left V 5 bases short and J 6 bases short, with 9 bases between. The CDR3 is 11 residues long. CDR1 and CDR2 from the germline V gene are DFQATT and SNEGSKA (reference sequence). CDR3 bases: TGCAGTGCTCCCTCTATGGATACGCAGTATTTT. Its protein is CSAPSMDTQYF.

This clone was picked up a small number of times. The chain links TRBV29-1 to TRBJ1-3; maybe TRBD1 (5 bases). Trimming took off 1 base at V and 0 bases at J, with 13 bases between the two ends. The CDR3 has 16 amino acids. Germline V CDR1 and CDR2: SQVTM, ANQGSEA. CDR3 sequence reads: CSVEVGQGFSGNTIYF. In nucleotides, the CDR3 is TGCAGCGTTGAAGTTGGGCAGGGATTCTCTGGAAACACCATATATTTT. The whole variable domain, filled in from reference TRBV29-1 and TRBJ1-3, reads SAVISQKPSRDICQRGTSLTIQCQVDSQVTMMFWYRQQPGQSLTLIATANQGSEATYESGFVIDKFPISRPNLTFSTLTVSNMSPEDSSIYLCSVEVGQGFSGNTIYFGEGSWLTVV.

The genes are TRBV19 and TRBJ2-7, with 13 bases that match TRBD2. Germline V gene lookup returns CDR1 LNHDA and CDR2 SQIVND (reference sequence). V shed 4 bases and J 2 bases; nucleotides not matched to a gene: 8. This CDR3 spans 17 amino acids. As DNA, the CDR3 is TGTGCCAGTAGTAGGACTAGCGGGAGTGTTCTTACCTACGAGCAGTACTTC. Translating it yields CASSRTSGSVLTYEQYF. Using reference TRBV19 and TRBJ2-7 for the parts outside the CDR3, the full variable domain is DGGITQSPKYLFRKEGQNVTLSCEQNLNHDAMYWYRQDPGQGLRLIYYSQIVNDFQKGDIAEGYSVSREKKESFPLTVTSAQKNPTAFYLCASSRTSGSVLTYEQYFGPGTRLTVT.

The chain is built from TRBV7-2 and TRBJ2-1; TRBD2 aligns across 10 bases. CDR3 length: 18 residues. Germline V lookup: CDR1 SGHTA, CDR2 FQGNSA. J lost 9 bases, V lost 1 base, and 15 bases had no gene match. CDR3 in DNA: TGTGCCAGCAGCTTAGGAGTAGTGGTAGCGGGAGGCCCCCTTGAGCAGTTCTTC. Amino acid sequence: CASSLGVVVAGGPLEQFF.

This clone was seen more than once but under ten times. The CDR3 region is CASSQGDRDFVEQFF. CDR3 bases: TGTGCCAGCAGCCAAGGGGACAGGGATTTTGTTGAGCAGTTCTTC. This chain joins TRBV4-2 and TRBJ2-1, with 9 nucleotides matching TRBD1. The J segment lost 9 bases and the V segment lost 1 base, leaving 7 bases of the junction unmatched. Per the germline V gene, CDR1 is LGHNA and CDR2 is YNFKEQ. This CDR3 is built from 15 residues.

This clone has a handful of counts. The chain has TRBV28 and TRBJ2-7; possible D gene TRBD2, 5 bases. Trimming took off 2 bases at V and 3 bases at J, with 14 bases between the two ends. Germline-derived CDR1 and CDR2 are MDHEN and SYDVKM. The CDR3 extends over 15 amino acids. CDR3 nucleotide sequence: TGTGCCAGCAGTTTAGACGGGAATCGAATCTACGAGCAGTACTTC. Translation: CASSLDGNRIYEQYF.

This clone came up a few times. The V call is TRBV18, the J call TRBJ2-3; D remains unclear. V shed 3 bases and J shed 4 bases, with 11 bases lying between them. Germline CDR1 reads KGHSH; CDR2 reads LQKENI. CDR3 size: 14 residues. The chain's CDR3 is CASSPLQSADTQYF. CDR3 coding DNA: TGTGCCAGCTCACCCCTCCAAAGCGCAGATACGCAGTATTTT.

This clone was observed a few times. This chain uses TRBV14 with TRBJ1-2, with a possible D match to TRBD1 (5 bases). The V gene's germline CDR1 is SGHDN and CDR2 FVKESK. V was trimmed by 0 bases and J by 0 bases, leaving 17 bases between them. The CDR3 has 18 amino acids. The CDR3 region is CASSQDPSRPGTNYGYTF. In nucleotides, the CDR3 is TGTGCCAGCAGCCAAGACCCGAGCCGGCCAGGGACTAACTATGGCTACACCTTC. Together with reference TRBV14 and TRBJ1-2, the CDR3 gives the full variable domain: EAGVTQFPSHSVIEKGQTVTLRCDPISGHDNLYWYRRVMGKEIKFLLHFVKESKQDESGMPNNRFLAERTGGTYSTLKVQPAELEDSGVYFCASSQDPSRPGTNYGYTFGSGTRLTVV.